Listed here are 11 T cell receptor beta chains from one sample, sequenced in a study of blood T cell repertoires in COVID-19. Clones were read by immunoSEQ multiplex PCR, and TCRdb kept only the in-frame ones, dropping some. The table has roughly 35,000 clones, 78% seen once. Sequencing was performed on peripheral blood. The receptors derive from a man between 65 and 79 years old with acute or convalescent COVID-19.

V usage is TRBV6-1 and J usage is TRBJ2-7; 9 bases are shared with TRBD1. Germline CDR1 and CDR2: MNHNS and SASEGT. Trimming cost V 3 bases and J 4 bases; bases outside gene matches: 7. There are 15 residues in the CDR3. CDR3: CASSDPGQGRYEQYF. CDR3 nucleotide sequence: TGTGCCAGCAGTGACCCGGGACAGGGTCGGTACGAGCAGTACTTC.

This chain joins TRBV4-2 and TRBJ2-1; 12 nucleotides line up with TRBD2. This CDR3 is 16 amino acids long. After removal of 3 bases from V and 9 bases from J, the junction contained 9 bases not matched to a gene. The germline gives CDR1 LGHNA, CDR2 YNFKEQ. Written as DNA, the CDR3 is TGTGCCAGCAGCCACCCGACTAGCGGGAGTGGGAGTGAGCAGTTCTTC. Translation gives CASSHPTSGSGSEQFF.

This clone was counted between two and nine times. The chain carries TRBV7-2 and TRBJ2-7; perhaps TRBD2 as D (6 bases). CDR3 length: 14 amino acids. Germline V gives CDR1 SGHTA, CDR2 FQGNSA. With 3 bases removed from V and 6 bases from J, the gap between germline ends came to 15 bases. The CDR3 DNA reads TGTGCCAGCAGCTTTTCAGGGTCAGCGGGCGAGCAGTACTTC. This sequence encodes CASSFSGSAGEQYF.

The chain recombines TRBV7-2 with TRBJ2-4; 7 nucleotides match TRBD1. CDR1 and CDR2 from the germline V gene are SGHTA and FQGNSA. This CDR3 contains 14 residues. Unmatched junction bases numbered 3, after V lost 3 bases and J lost 4 bases. In DNA form, the CDR3 reads TGTGCCAGCAGCTTGCCGGGACAGAAAAACATTCAGTACTTC. This translates into CASSLPGQKNIQYF. The variable domain in full, completed from reference TRBV7-2 and TRBJ2-4, reads GAGVSQSPSNKVTEKGKDVELRCDPISGHTALYWYRQSLGQGLEFLIYFQGNSAPDKSGLPSDRFSAERTGGSVSTLTIQRTQQEDSAVYLCASSLPGQKNIQYFGAGTRLSVL.

This clone was seen a few times. This chain uses TRBV7-6 with TRBJ1-6; 7 positions agree with TRBD1. The germline CDR1 and CDR2 sequences are SGHVS and FNYEAQ. Trimming removed 1 base from V and 12 bases from J; junction bases left unmatched: 9. The CDR3 loop spans 15 amino acids. In DNA form, the CDR3 reads TGTGCCAGCAGCTTAGGCCCTGACAGGGAGCTACCCCTCCACTTT. It yields the protein CASSLGPDRELPLHF.

The DNA for the CDR3 is TGTGCCAGCAGCTTACTAGGGACAGGCCCCTACGAGCAGTACTTC. It codes for CASSLLGTGPYEQYF. The rearrangement links TRBV5-5 to TRBJ2-7, with 8 positions matching TRBD1. The CDR3 runs to 15 residues. CDR1 and CDR2 from the germline V gene are SGHKS and YYEKEE (reference sequence). Losses at the gene ends were 2 bases for V and 2 bases for J; bases not matched to a gene: 6.

The gene calls are TRBV27 and TRBJ1-4; 8 bases map to TRBD1. The CDR3 consists of 15 residues. The V segment lost 4 bases and the J segment 3 bases; nucleotides outside the gene matches: 4. From germline, CDR1 is MNHEY and CDR2 SMNVEV (reference sequence). CDR3 nucleotides: TGTGCCAGCAGTTCCCTGACAGGGGCTAATGAAAAACTGTTTTTT. This gives the protein CASSSLTGANEKLFF.

The chain has TRBV6-5 and TRBJ2-2, with D perhaps matching TRBD2 (6 bases). V shed 6 bases and J shed 3 bases, with 8 bases lying between them. CDR3 size: 13 residues. CDR1 and CDR2 from the germline V gene are MNHEY and SVGAGI. Here the CDR3 DNA reads TGTGCCAGCAGCCGGGAGTACACCGGGGAGCTGTTTTTT. Its translation is CASSREYTGELFF.

The gene calls are TRBV28 and TRBJ2-4; 9 positions match TRBD1. Per the germline V gene, CDR1 is MDHEN and CDR2 is SYDVKM. V lost 5 bases, J lost 0 bases, and 8 bases stayed unmatched. This CDR3 is built from 17 residues. The chain's CDR3 is CASSPQGQGTAKNIQYF. The CDR3 DNA follows: TGTGCCAGCAGTCCACAGGGACAGGGCACAGCCAAAAACATTCAGTACTTC. The complete variable domain, with remaining parts taken from reference TRBV28 and TRBJ2-4, reads DVKVTQSSRYLVKRTGEKVFLECVQDMDHENMFWYRQDPGLGLRLIYFSYDVKMKEKGDIPEGYSVSREKKERFSLILESASTNQTSMYLCASSPQGQGTAKNIQYFGAGTRLSVL.

This clone was seen only a few times. The chain links TRBV6-2 or TRBV6-3 to TRBJ1-2, with TRBD1 matching 7 bases. Per germline, CDR1 MNHEY and CDR2 SVGEGT. This CDR3 is built from 14 residues. The trim removed 5 bases at V and 6 bases at J, leaving 9 bases unmatched. The CDR3 sequence: CASSRDSKADGYTF. The CDR3 region has the DNA TGTGCCAGCAGTCGGGACAGCAAGGCGGATGGCTACACCTTC.

This sequence joins TRBV5-4 and TRBJ1-6; 9 nucleotides agree with TRBD1. CDR1 and CDR2 (germline): SGHNT, YYREEE (reference sequence). The CDR3 spans 15 residues. V lost 2 bases to trimming and J lost 9 bases; unmatched junction nucleotides: 6. Here the CDR3 DNA reads TGTGCCAGCAGCTTAGACAGGGGGACATCTTCACCCCTCCACTTT. It yields the protein CASSLDRGTSSPLHF. Variable domain in full (rest from reference TRBV5-4 and TRBJ1-6): ETGVTQSPTHLIKTRGQQVTLRCSSQSGHNTVSWYQQALGQGPQFIFQYYREEENGRGNFPPRFSGLQFPNYSSELNVNALELDDSALYLCASSLDRGTSSPLHFGNGTRLTVT.